This TCR beta chain was sequenced during a study of response to subunit inactivated influenza vaccine (dated by TCRdb to the late 2010s). Context from the whole study: The study used deep quantitative T cell receptor repertoire profiling to track responses to a trivalent subunit inactivated influenza vaccine.

Library creation used RT-PCR. Instrument used: Illumina HiSeq 2500. Clones were called with MiXCR by TCRdb after fastp trimmed the public reads at Q25, and only in-frame beta chains were retained. Identical CDR3 proteins give one entry, which carries the most common genes and DNA. The sample profile shows under 200,000 distinct CDR3 sequences; roughly 12% of them were found once. About 31% of the sample comes from the top ten. V loses 0 bases at its end and J loses 1 base; junction bases beyond the gene matches: 10. CDR1 and CDR2 are read off the germline V gene as MNHEY and SVGAGI. Counted from cysteine to phenylalanine, this CDR3 has 19 amino acids. Only CDR3 DNA remains: 57 bases, in frame from the first base. As for this clonotype: This receptor's antigen is unknown. No base-level quality is on record; no much larger clone is a single base apart.

The research as a whole found: It was suggested by the authors that each seasonal influenza vaccination may recruit only a limited number of new T cells.

In addition, the sample was reused for a study of T cells expressing NK-cell markers. That second publication adds: 5'RACE template switching, by which a universal primer site and unique molecular identifiers were added, was used to make TCR beta cDNA libraries. In sorted CD3+CD56+NKG2C+, CD3+CD56+NKG2C- and CD3+CD56-NKG2C+ T-cell subsets from several donors, TCR beta-chain repertoires were profiled. Among the eight sequenced donors, only one was HCMV-seronegative, while the other seven were HCMV-seropositive. To restrict sorting to alphabetaTCR-expressing T cells, an anti-gammadeltaTCR antibody was added in several experiments. For more than 5 donors, the dominant CD3+CD56+NKG2C+ clonotypes were among the top 10 CD8+ clonotypes and accounted for 1.0-7.0% of CD8+ T cells. Those dominant clonotypes were again the most abundant among CD3+CD56-NKG2C+ cells in a few donors, at about 25-60.1%. It remained unclear whether the expanded NKG2C-expressing T cell clones were specific for HCMV antigens. The study sequenced eight donors, all healthy volunteers chosen at random: three men and five women. HCMV-specific IgG was detected in serum with a commercial ELISA kit to determine HCMV serostatus. Peripheral blood mononuclear cells were isolated from blood by Ficoll density gradient centrifugation. CD4+ and CD8+ T cells were isolated from PBMC by magnetic immunoseparation with Miltenyi isolation kits. cDNA synthesis was primed from the TCR beta constant segment and was followed by two successive PCR amplification steps. Illumina HiSeq 2000/2500, MiSeq or NextSeq was used to sequence libraries as 2 x 150 bp reads. MIGEC was used to demultiplex reads and group the reads by UMI, and MiTCR was used to assemble and quantify clonotypes. Only TCR cDNA sequences supported by at least two reads were kept to exclude erroneous sequences. Downstream repertoire analysis used the tcR package, and clonotypes were matched across fractions by CDR3 nucleotide sequence plus V segment. VDJmatch was used to annotate antigen specificity against VDJdb, with one amino acid substitution in CDR3 permitted.

The rearranged segments are TRBV6-5 and TRBJ2-4, with TRBD2 matching 9 junction bases. This sample comprised CD8+ T cells sorted from PBMCs, obtained 11 to 12 days after vaccination. The TCR comes from a man aged 45-65 years who received an inactivated influenza vaccine. Donor details come from another sample of the same person, matched by shared clones. This receptor has the CDR3 CASSYSISSGNDAKNIQYF. The bases read TGTGCCAGCAGTTACTCGATTTCTAGCGGGAACGATGCCAAAAACATTCAGTACTTC.